The present TCR beta chain was sequenced within a study of breast tumors, draining lymph nodes, adjacent tissues. This clonotype has a count of ten or more. Its antigen remains unknown. Axillary draining lymph nodes of breast cancer patients supplied the node samples. Study-wide findings and caveats: Tumor TCR diversity was below lymph nodes but above nontumor tissue.

This CDR3 has 19 amino acids. CDR1 SGHVS and CDR2 FQNEAQ come from the germline V gene. J gave up 2 bases and V 3 bases, and 16 bases lay outside the gene matches. TCRdb independently ran MiXCR on the multiplex PCR reads; one entry per CDR3 protein. The sample holds about 300,000 distinct CDR3 sequences; around 30% are singletons and the top ten take roughly 1.1%. This clonotype was sampled from a female donor with breast cancer. Some clones in this sample may be carry-over from other donors' samples. Sequencing was done on a sample of axillary lymph node tissue. The gene calls are TRBV7-8 and TRBJ2-7, with 10 bases matching TRBD2. CDR3: CASSFSVGLAGALPYEQYF. In DNA form, the CDR3 reads TGTGCCAGCAGCTTCTCTGTTGGGCTAGCGGGAGCGCTCCCCTACGAGCAGTACTTC.